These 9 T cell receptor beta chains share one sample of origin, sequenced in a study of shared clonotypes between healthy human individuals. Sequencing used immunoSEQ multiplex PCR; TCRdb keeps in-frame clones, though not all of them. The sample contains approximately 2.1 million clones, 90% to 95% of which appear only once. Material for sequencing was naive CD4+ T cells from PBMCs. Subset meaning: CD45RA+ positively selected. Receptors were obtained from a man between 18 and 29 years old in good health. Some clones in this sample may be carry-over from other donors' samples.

The CDR3 nucleotides read TGTGCCAGCAGCTTTAAAGACAGGGGGACTGAAGCTTTCTTT. This encodes CASSFKDRGTEAFF. The chain joins TRBV7-2 to TRBJ1-1; 9 nucleotides agree with TRBD1. The CDR3 extends over 14 amino acids. V shed 3 bases and J 5 bases; nucleotides not matched to a gene: 4. Germline CDR1 reads SGHTA; CDR2 reads FQGNSA.

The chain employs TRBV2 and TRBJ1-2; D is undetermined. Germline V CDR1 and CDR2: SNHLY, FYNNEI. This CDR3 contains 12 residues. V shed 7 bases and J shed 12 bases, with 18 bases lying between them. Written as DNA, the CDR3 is TGTGCCAGCAAGGGTAGGGATCCCGCGGACACCTTC. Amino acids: CASKGRDPADTF.

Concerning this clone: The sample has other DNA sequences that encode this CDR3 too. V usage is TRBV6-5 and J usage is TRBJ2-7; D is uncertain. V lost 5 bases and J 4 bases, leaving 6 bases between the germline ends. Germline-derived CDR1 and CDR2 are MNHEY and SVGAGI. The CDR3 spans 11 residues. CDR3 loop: CASSESYEQYF. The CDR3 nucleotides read TGTGCCAGCAGTGAAAGTTACGAGCAGTACTTC.

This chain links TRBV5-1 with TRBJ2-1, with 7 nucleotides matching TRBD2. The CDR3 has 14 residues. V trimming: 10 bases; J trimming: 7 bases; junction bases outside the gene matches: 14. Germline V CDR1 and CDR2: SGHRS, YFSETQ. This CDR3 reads CAGSGGSYGNEQFF. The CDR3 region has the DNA TGCGCCGGATCGGGCGGGAGCTACGGTAATGAGCAGTTCTTC. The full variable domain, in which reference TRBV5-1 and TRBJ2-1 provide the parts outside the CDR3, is KAGVTQTPRYLIKTRGQQVTLSCSPISGHRSVSWYQQTPGQGLQFLFEYFSETQRNKGNFPGRFSGRQFSNSRSEMNVSTLELGDSALYLCAGSGGSYGNEQFFGPGTRLTVL.

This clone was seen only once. The CDR3 here is CASSPLGGADTQYF. CDR3 coding DNA: TGTGCCAGCTCACCACTCGGGGGAGCAGATACGCAGTATTTT. The chain combines TRBV18 with TRBJ2-3, with TRBD2 as a possible D gene (6 bases). Germline values: CDR1 KGHSH, CDR2 LQKENI. With 1 base removed from V and 4 bases from J, the gap between germline ends came to 9 bases. The CDR3 extends over 14 amino acids.

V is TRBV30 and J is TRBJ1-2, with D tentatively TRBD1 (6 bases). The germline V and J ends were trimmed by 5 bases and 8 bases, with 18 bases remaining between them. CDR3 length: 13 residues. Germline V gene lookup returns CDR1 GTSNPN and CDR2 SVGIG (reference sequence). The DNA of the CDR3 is TGTGCCTGGGGGGGACACTCGGCAACGGGCTACACCTTC. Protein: CAWGGHSATGYTF.

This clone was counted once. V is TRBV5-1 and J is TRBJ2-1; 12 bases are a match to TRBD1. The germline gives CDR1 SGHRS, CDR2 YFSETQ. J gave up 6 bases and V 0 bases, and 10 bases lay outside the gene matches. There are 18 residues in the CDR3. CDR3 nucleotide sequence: TGCGCCAGCAGCTTGGTTGGGACAGGGGGCGGATTGAGCAATGAGCAGTTCTTC. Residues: CASSLVGTGGGLSNEQFF. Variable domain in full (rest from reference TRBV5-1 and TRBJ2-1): KAGVTQTPRYLIKTRGQQVTLSCSPISGHRSVSWYQQTPGQGLQFLFEYFSETQRNKGNFPGRFSGRQFSNSRSEMNVSTLELGDSALYLCASSLVGTGGGLSNEQFFGPGTRLTVL.

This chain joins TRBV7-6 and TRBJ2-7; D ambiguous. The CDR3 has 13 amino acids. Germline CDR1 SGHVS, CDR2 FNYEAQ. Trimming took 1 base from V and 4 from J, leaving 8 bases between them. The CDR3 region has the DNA TGTGCCAGCAGCTTAGAGAGACGGTACGAGCAGTACTTC. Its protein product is CASSLERRYEQYF. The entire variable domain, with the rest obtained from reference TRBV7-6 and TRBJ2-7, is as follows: GAGVSQSPRYKVTKRGQDVALRCDPISGHVSLYWYRQALGQGPEFLTYFNYEAQQDKSGLPNDRFSAERPEGSISTLTIQRTEQRDSAMYRCASSLERRYEQYFGPGTRLTVT.

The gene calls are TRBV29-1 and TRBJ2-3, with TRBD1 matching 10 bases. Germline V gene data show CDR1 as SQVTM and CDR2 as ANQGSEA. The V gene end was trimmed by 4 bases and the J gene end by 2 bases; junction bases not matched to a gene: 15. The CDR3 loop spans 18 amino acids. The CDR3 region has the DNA TGCAGCGTTGTACGCAATTCTCCGGGACAGGGGCACACAGATACGCAGTATTTT. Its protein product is CSVVRNSPGQGHTDTQYF.